The 27 T cell receptor beta chains listed next were all sequenced from one sample in a study of OX40 agonist ivuxolimab in advanced cancers. Clones were read by immunoSEQ multiplex PCR, and TCRdb kept only the in-frame ones, dropping some. The data contain fewer than 85,000 clones, 85% to 95% of them singletons. The sequences come from CD4+ or CD8+ T cells sorted from blood, collected in a trial of the OX40 agonist ivuxolimab. These receptors were collected from an adult with an advanced solid tumor such as melanoma, head and neck, liver or kidney cancer.

The chain is built from TRBV28 and TRBJ1-2, with 8 nucleotides matching TRBD1. The CDR3 is made up of 14 amino acids. Germline V gene data show CDR1 as MDHEN and CDR2 as SYDVKM. The V segment lost 3 bases and the J segment 5 bases; nucleotides outside the gene matches: 5. The CDR3 spells CASSFQGAAYGYTF. As DNA, the CDR3 is TGTGCCAGCAGTTTTCAGGGGGCGGCGTATGGCTACACCTTC.

This sequence joins TRBV7-6 and TRBJ2-1, with TRBD2 as a possible D gene (7 bases). Trimming took 1 base from V and 5 from J, leaving 9 bases between them. CDR1 is SGHVS, CDR2 FNYEAQ, per germline. The CDR3 is made up of 14 amino acids. The DNA of the CDR3 is TGTGCCAGCAGCTTAGGAGGGGGGGACAATGAGCAGTTCTTC. This codes for CASSLGGGDNEQFF.

This chain joins TRBV12-5 and TRBJ1-2; perhaps TRBD1 as D (6 bases). CDR1 LGHNT and CDR2 FRNRAP come from the germline V gene. V shed 6 bases and J shed 8 bases, with 22 bases lying between them. The CDR3 sequence is 15 residues long. CDR3 DNA sequence: TGTGCTAGTGGCCCCCTCGACAGGTTTATTGAGGGCTACACCTTC. It is translated as CASGPLDRFIEGYTF.

The chain carries TRBV27 and TRBJ2-5; no reliable D call. V lost 4 bases to trimming and J lost 4 bases, with 7 bases between them. Germline assignment: CDR1 MNHEY and CDR2 SMNVEV (reference sequence). This CDR3 is built from 12 residues. CDR3 sequence reads: CASSYTGETQYF. The CDR3 coding sequence is TGTGCCAGCAGTTATACGGGAGAGACCCAGTACTTC.

The J gene is TRBJ1-1, the V gene TRBV6-5; D not resolved. Trimming took off 2 bases at V and 2 bases at J, with 6 bases between the two ends. CDR1 is MNHEY, CDR2 SVGAGI, per germline. The CDR3 has 13 residues. Here the CDR3 DNA reads TGTGCCAGCAGTTACACAGTTAACACTGAAGCTTTCTTT. Its translation is CASSYTVNTEAFF.

This rearrangement joins TRBV5-4 to TRBJ1-1; D ambiguous. V lost 6 bases to trimming and J lost 6 bases, with 15 bases between them. This CDR3 region has 13 residues. Germline values: CDR1 SGHNT, CDR2 YYREEE (reference sequence). The CDR3 loop reads CASKWTPEAEAFF. CDR3 DNA: TGTGCCAGCAAGTGGACCCCGGAGGCTGAAGCTTTCTTT.

The gene calls are TRBV5-6 and TRBJ2-7, with 7 nucleotides matching TRBD1. With V trimmed by 4 bases and J by 2 bases, 9 bases remained unmatched. Germline CDR1 reads SGHDT; CDR2 reads YYEEEE. The CDR3 totals 15 residues. Written as DNA, the CDR3 is TGTGCCAGCAGCCCTCGGGACAGAATAGCCTACGAGCAGTACTTC. Its protein product is CASSPRDRIAYEQYF.

The chain uses TRBV4-1 and TRBJ2-7; 8 nucleotides align to TRBD1. Germline V gives CDR1 MGHRA, CDR2 YSYEKL. The length of the CDR3 is 15 residues. Losses at the gene ends were 0 bases for V and 3 bases for J; bases not matched to a gene: 4. The CDR3 bases are TGCGCCAGCAGCCAAGAACAGGGGGTCGGCTACGAGCAGTACTTC. This translates into CASSQEQGVGYEQYF.

This clone was seen once. The rearrangement joins TRBV11-3 to TRBJ1-1, with a weak D call TRBD1 (5 bases). The CDR3 consists of 13 residues. V lost 5 bases, J lost 5 bases, and 12 bases lay in between. CDR1 and CDR2 (germline): SGHNT, YENEEA. The CDR3 reads CASSAGARTEAFF. CDR3 DNA sequence: TGTGCCAGCAGCGCTGGGGCGAGGACTGAAGCTTTCTTT.

This clone has a handful of counts. The chain employs TRBV30 and TRBJ1-5, with 10 positions matching TRBD1. The CDR3 sequence is 17 residues long. With 1 base clipped from V and 3 bases from J, the junction kept 9 bases outside the gene matches. Germline CDR1 GTSNPN, CDR2 SVGIG (reference sequence). CDR3 region: CAWSAGTGEIFNQPQHF. The CDR3 bases are TGTGCCTGGAGTGCCGGGACAGGGGAAATATTCAATCAGCCCCAGCATTTT.

The CDR3 loop is CASSLGDRGRGEAFF. In nucleotides, the CDR3 is TGCGCCAGCAGCTTGGGAGACAGGGGGCGAGGTGAAGCTTTCTTT. V usage is TRBV5-1 and J usage is TRBJ1-1, with 10 bases matching TRBD1. The germline gives CDR1 SGHRS, CDR2 YFSETQ. This CDR3 comprises 15 residues. V was pared by 0 bases and J by 7 bases, with 6 bases of the junction left unmatched.

The chain uses TRBV4-1 and TRBJ1-4; TRBD1 matches 7 bases. CDR1 MGHRA and CDR2 YSYEKL come from the germline V gene. V dropped 4 bases and J dropped 6; count of bases not matched to a gene: 8. The CDR3 is 15 amino acids. The CDR3 DNA sequence: TGCGCCAGCAGCCTACAGGGGACAGCCTATGAAAAACTGTTTTTT. It is translated as CASSLQGTAYEKLFF.

The chain links TRBV5-6 to TRBJ1-6; D gene ambiguous. The germline V gene has CDR1 SGHDT and CDR2 YYEEEE. Between the trimmed V and J ends, which lost 1 base and 5 bases, there was a span of 7 bases. The CDR3 has 14 amino acids. This CDR3 reads CASSLNRDNSPLHF. CDR3 nucleotide sequence: TGTGCCAGCAGCTTGAATAGGGATAATTCACCCCTCCACTTT.

This chain joins TRBV11-2 and TRBJ2-7; TRBD1 matches 7 bases. V shed 3 bases, J shed 2 bases, and the junction held 4 bases outside the gene matches. This CDR3 spans 14 amino acids. The germline gives CDR1 SGHAT, CDR2 FQNNGV. The CDR3: CASSLQTGTYEQYF. CDR3 nucleotide sequence: TGTGCCAGCAGCTTGCAGACAGGGACCTACGAGCAGTACTTC.

This chain joins TRBV7-6 and TRBJ1-2; D gene unclear. Germline V gene sequence: CDR1 SGHVS, CDR2 FNYEAQ. V was cut by 4 bases and J by 6 bases, with 15 bases left in between. This CDR3 has 14 amino acids. For the CDR3, the DNA is TGTGCCAGCAGCTCCTCCGTGGCCCGCGATGGCTACACCTTC. This sequence encodes CASSSSVARDGYTF.

There are a few counts of this clone. The rearrangement joins TRBV6-5 to TRBJ1-2; D possibly corresponds to TRBD1 (5 bases). Germline loops: CDR1 MNHEY, CDR2 SVGAGI. CDR3 size: 11 residues. The V end was cut by 7 bases, the J end by 6 bases, with 9 bases between. DNA of the CDR3: TGTGCCAGCAAAAGGGGAGATGGCTACACCTTC. Encoded protein: CASKRGDGYTF.

The CDR3 DNA reads TGTGCCAGCAGAATCGACAGGTATCCCTACGAGCAGTACTTC. This translates into CASRIDRYPYEQYF. V usage is TRBV5-8 and J usage is TRBJ2-7; a weak D match, TRBD1 (6 bases). Germline CDR1 SGHTS, CDR2 YDEGEE. The ends were cut back, 5 bases at V and 2 bases at J, with 14 bases in the middle. This CDR3 is built from 14 residues. Full variable domain (outside the CDR3, taken from reference TRBV5-8 and TRBJ2-7): EAGVTQSPTHLIKTRGQQATLRCSPISGHTSVYWYQQALGLGLQFLLWYDEGEERNRGNFPPRFSGRQFPNYSSELNVNALELEDSALYLCASRIDRYPYEQYFGPGTRLTVT.

This clone was seen once. The rearrangement uses TRBV11-2 and TRBJ2-1; tentative D call: TRBD1 (6 bases). Trimming shortened V by 2 bases and J by 2 bases, and 13 bases separated the two germline ends. This CDR3 contains 16 residues. The germline CDR1 and CDR2 sequences are SGHAT and FQNNGV. The CDR3 sequence is CASSLSGEGAYNEQFF. CDR3 nucleotides: TGTGCCAGCAGCTTATCGGGCGAGGGGGCCTACAATGAGCAGTTCTTC.

The chain is built from TRBV19 and TRBJ1-5; perhaps TRBD1 as D (6 bases). V was pared by 3 bases and J by 6 bases, with 9 bases between. CDR3 length: 13 amino acids. The germline gives CDR1 LNHDA, CDR2 SQIVND (reference sequence). The CDR3 sequence is CASSMGASQPQHF. The CDR3 DNA reads as TGTGCCAGTAGTATGGGGGCAAGTCAGCCCCAGCATTTT.

This chain uses TRBV5-6 with TRBJ1-1; D is unresolved. Deletions cut 2 bases from V and 6 bases from J, with 17 bases between. Germline-derived CDR1 and CDR2 are SGHDT and YYEEEE. The CDR3 totals 15 residues. In nucleotides, the CDR3 is TGTGCCAGCAGCTTCATGTATCCGGAGAAGTCTGAAGCTTTCTTT. Translated: CASSFMYPEKSEAFF.

The gene calls are TRBV19 and TRBJ1-1; 8 bases are a match to TRBD1. Germline V CDR1 and CDR2: LNHDA, SQIVND (reference sequence). CDR3 length: 14 residues. V was clipped by 7 bases and J by 1 base; unmatched bases: 5. For the CDR3, the DNA is TGTGCCAGTATTTTAGGACAGGGGAACACTGAAGCTTTCTTT. Translating gives CASILGQGNTEAFF.

This clone was detected once. J is TRBJ2-1 and V is TRBV7-9, with no clear D. Germline CDR1 SEHNR, CDR2 FQNEAQ (reference sequence). The V end was cut by 4 bases, the J end by 0 bases, with 13 bases between. The CDR3 is 16 residues long. CDR3 sequence: CASSSTLGYSYNEQFF. CDR3 DNA sequence: TGTGCCAGCAGCTCGACGTTGGGGTACTCCTACAATGAGCAGTTCTTC.

The chain has TRBV27 and TRBJ1-4; no clear D gene. Germline CDR1 reads MNHEY; CDR2 reads SMNVEV (reference sequence). This CDR3 spans 15 amino acids. Between the trimmed V and J ends, which lost 5 bases and 8 bases, there was a span of 18 bases. The CDR3 is CASSLRVSEREKLFF. CDR3 nucleotide sequence: TGTGCCAGCAGTCTACGGGTTTCGGAAAGAGAAAAACTGTTTTTT.

The V gene is TRBV7-6, the J gene TRBJ1-2; D is unclear. The CDR3 totals 16 residues. V was clipped by 1 base and J by 3 bases, with 15 bases between them. Germline V CDR1 and CDR2: SGHVS, FNYEAQ. As DNA, the CDR3 is TGTGCCAGCAGCTTAGGAAGCCCTTCACGGGACTATGGCTACACCTTC. This gives the protein CASSLGSPSRDYGYTF.

V and J are TRBV27 and TRBJ2-7; D is possibly TRBD1 or TRBD2 (5 bases each). In germline, CDR1 is MNHEY, CDR2 SMNVEV (reference sequence). The CDR3 totals 13 residues. The germline V and J ends were trimmed by 6 bases and 3 bases, with 12 bases remaining between them. This chain's CDR3 is CASSYRDGYEQYF. CDR3 nucleotide sequence: TGTGCCAGCAGCTACCGGGACGGCTACGAGCAGTACTTC.

This chain uses TRBV11-2 with TRBJ2-7; a possible D gene is TRBD1 (5 bases). The V and J ends lost 5 bases and 3 bases respectively, with 11 bases between them. Germline CDR1 and CDR2: SGHAT and FQNNGV. There are 13 residues in the CDR3. The CDR3 loop reads CASSLGHFYEQYF. In DNA, the CDR3 is TGTGCCAGCAGCCTTGGACACTTCTACGAGCAGTACTTC. Variable domain in full (rest from reference TRBV11-2 and TRBJ2-7): EAGVAQSPRYKIIEKRQSVAFWCNPISGHATLYWYQQILGQGPKLLIQFQNNGVVDDSQLPKDRFSAERLKGVDSTLKIQPAKLEDSAVYLCASSLGHFYEQYFGPGTRLTVT.

The rearrangement links TRBV4-2 to TRBJ2-1, with 15 nucleotides matching TRBD2. The CDR3 sequence is 18 residues long. Germline lookup yields CDR1 LGHNA and CDR2 YNFKEQ. Unmatched junction bases numbered 8, after V lost 0 bases and J lost 8 bases. CDR3 loop: CASSQDGTSGGLGYEQFF. CDR3 DNA: TGTGCCAGCAGCCAAGATGGGACTAGCGGGGGGCTGGGATATGAGCAGTTCTTC.